The 29 T cell receptor beta chains below were found in one sample sequenced in a study of identical twins. A single record per CDR3 protein comes from TCRdb applying MiXCR to the 5' RACE reads. The table includes 700,000 or so distinct CDR3 sequences, 8.6% detected once. The same sample was also used in a study of yellow fever vaccine responses in identical twins.

The sequenced sample consisted of PBMCs. All receptors derive from a woman aged 18-29 years in good health.

This clonotype was observed a few times. The V and J genes are TRBV5-1 and TRBJ2-3; maybe TRBD1 (5 bases). The CDR3 is 14 amino acids. Germline V gives CDR1 SGHRS, CDR2 YFSETQ. V gave up 0 bases and J gave up 1 base, with 6 bases separating them. CDR3 bases: TGCGCCAGCAGCTTGGTCAGGGGCACAGATACGCAGTATTTT. It specifies CASSLVRGTDTQYF.

This chain links TRBV7-9 with TRBJ2-7; unclear D gene. The germline V gene has CDR1 SEHNR and CDR2 FQNEAQ (reference sequence). V was shortened by 1 base and J by 6 bases, with 10 bases between the two germline ends. This CDR3 contains 13 residues. CDR3 nucleotides: TGTGCCAGCAGCTTAGTATCCCCGGGCGAGCAGTACTTC. Amino acids: CASSLVSPGEQYF.

This clonotype was seen a few times. The chain joins TRBV20-1 to TRBJ2-3, with TRBD2 identical over 11 bases. Germline CDR1 reads DFQATT; CDR2 reads SNEGSKA (reference sequence). The CDR3 has 15 residues. With 1 base clipped from V and 4 bases from J, the junction kept 4 bases outside the gene matches. In nucleotides, the CDR3 is TGCAGTGCTAGAGTAGCGGGGGGGCTTGCAGATACGCAGTATTTT. Encoded protein: CSARVAGGLADTQYF.

The chain joins TRBV20-1 to TRBJ2-2; possible D gene TRBD1, 5 bases. The CDR3 sequence is 12 residues long. The ends were cut back, 3 bases at V and 11 bases at J, with 13 bases in the middle. CDR1 is DFQATT, CDR2 SNEGSKA, per germline (reference sequence). The CDR3, as DNA: TGCAGTGCTAGTTATGACAGTCGAGAGCTGTTTTTT. This translates into CSASYDSRELFF.

This chain connects TRBV19 to TRBJ2-5; D is ambiguous. Trimming pared 5 bases from V and 5 bases from J, leaving 12 bases between. The CDR3 totals 13 residues. Germline V gene sequence: CDR1 LNHDA, CDR2 SQIVND (reference sequence). The CDR3 DNA sequence: TGTGCCAGTAGTCGGGTCGTCGGGGAGACCCAGTACTTC. Its protein product is CASSRVVGETQYF. Full variable domain (missing parts from reference TRBV19 and TRBJ2-5): DGGITQSPKYLFRKEGQNVTLSCEQNLNHDAMYWYRQDPGQGLRLIYYSQIVNDFQKGDIAEGYSVSREKKESFPLTVTSAQKNPTAFYLCASSRVVGETQYFGPGTRLLVL.

This chain links TRBV6-1 with TRBJ2-1; a possible D gene is TRBD2 (5 bases). Germline V gene lookup returns CDR1 MNHNS and CDR2 SASEGT. CDR3 length: 16 amino acids. V gave up 6 bases and J gave up 9 bases, with 24 bases separating them. The CDR3 DNA sequence: TGTGCCAGCAGATTGGGCGGAGGCCCGGCTGGAGCTGAGCAGTTCTTC. Translation gives CASRLGGGPAGAEQFF.

Notes on this clonotype: A single base separates this from a much larger clone, so it may be a read error. V gene TRBV12-3 or TRBV12-4 combines with J gene TRBJ2-1; unclear D gene. CDR3 size: 10 residues. CDR3 sequence (DNA): TGTGCCAACAGTTTTGCTGAGCAGTTCTTC. Its translation is CANSFAEQFF.

In its sample, this clonotype was seen many times. The rearrangement joins TRBV5-6 to TRBJ2-2, with D tentatively TRBD1 (6 bases). Looked up from germline, CDR1 is SGHDT and CDR2 is YYEEEE. This CDR3 is built from 15 residues. The germline V and J ends were trimmed by 1 base and 5 bases, with 12 bases remaining between them. CDR3 DNA sequence: TGTGCCAGCAGCTTGCAGGGGCCTTCTACCGGGGAGCTGTTTTTT. Its translation: CASSLQGPSTGELFF. Full variable domain (rest looked up from reference TRBV5-6 and TRBJ2-2): DAGVTQSPTHLIKTRGQQVTLRCSPKSGHDTVSWYQQALGQGPQFIFQYYEEEERQRGNFPDRFSGHQFPNYSSELNVNALLLGDSALYLCASSLQGPSTGELFFGEGSRLTVL.

This clonotype was found many times. A read error may account for a junction end that differs from germline. V and J are TRBV5-1 and TRBJ2-7, with 8 bases fitting TRBD2. Germline V lookup: CDR1 SGHRS, CDR2 YFSETQ. The CDR3 extends over 15 amino acids. The CDR3: CASSLGAGGSYEQYF. The DNA for the CDR3 is TGTGCCAGCAGCTTAGGGGCGGGAGGCTCCTACGAGCAGTACTTC.

In its sample, this clonotype was seen a few times. This chain connects TRBV20-1 to TRBJ2-7; 10 nucleotides agree with TRBD2. This CDR3 has 15 amino acids. Germline V gene data show CDR1 as DFQATT and CDR2 as SNEGSKA (reference sequence). V was clipped by 3 bases and J by 2 bases; unmatched bases: 7. In nucleotides, the CDR3 is TGCAGTGCTAGGAGTTTCCTAGCGGGGGCCTACGAGCAGTACTTC. This sequence encodes CSARSFLAGAYEQYF.

This clonotype was picked up a small number of times. The chain combines TRBV20-1 with TRBJ2-2, with a weak D call TRBD1 (5 bases). The CDR3 consists of 13 residues. Germline CDR1 DFQATT, CDR2 SNEGSKA (reference sequence). The germline V and J ends were trimmed by 6 bases and 4 bases, with 12 bases remaining between them. The CDR3 sequence is CSAEQDTTGELFF. The DNA for the CDR3 is TGCAGTGCAGAACAGGATACCACCGGGGAGCTGTTTTTT.

This clonotype was detected only a few times. The rearrangement joins TRBV4-3 to TRBJ2-3, with TRBD1 identical over 7 bases. Germline CDR1 and CDR2: LGHNA and YSLEER. The CDR3 contains 15 residues. V shed 1 base, J shed 0 bases, and the junction held 1 base outside the gene matches. The CDR3 sequence: CASSQVTGSTDTQYF. For the CDR3, the DNA is TGCGCCAGCAGCCAAGTGACAGGGAGCACAGATACGCAGTATTTT.

In this sample, this clonotype turned up many times. V gene TRBV12-3 or TRBV12-4 combines with J gene TRBJ2-1; D gene uncertain. The CDR3 runs to 12 residues. V was trimmed by 8 bases and J by 5 bases, leaving 10 bases between them. CDR3 protein: CASVQSNNEQFF. CDR3 nucleotide sequence: TGTGCCAGCGTACAGTCAAACAATGAGCAGTTCTTC.

At least ten counts were recorded for this clonotype. The chain joins TRBV24-1 to TRBJ2-1, with TRBD1 matching 8 bases. The V and J ends lost 5 bases and 4 bases, in that order; junction bases with no gene match: 9. The CDR3 covers 16 residues. The germline V gene encodes CDR1 KGHDR and CDR2 SFDVKD. The CDR3 DNA sequence: TGTGCCACCAGTGCTACCGGGACAGGAGCGTACAATGAGCAGTTCTTC. It specifies CATSATGTGAYNEQFF.

There are a few counts of this clonotype. The chain combines TRBV10-3 with TRBJ2-1, with 14 bases aligning to TRBD2. The germline V gene encodes CDR1 ENHRY and CDR2 SYGVKD. The CDR3 is made up of 17 amino acids. The V gene end was trimmed by 10 bases and the J gene end by 6 bases; junction bases not matched to a gene: 14. Here the CDR3 reads CATMTSGGAIGSNEQFF. As DNA, the CDR3 is TGTGCCACCATGACTAGCGGGGGGGCAATAGGGTCCAATGAGCAGTTCTTC.

This clonotype appeared a few times. The CDR3 is CASSLPWGERELGELFF. The CDR3 DNA sequence: TGTGCCAGCAGCTTACCCTGGGGGGAGCGGGAACTCGGGGAGCTGTTTTTT. The chain carries TRBV7-6 and TRBJ2-2, with TRBD2 identical over 7 bases. Germline V gene sequence: CDR1 SGHVS, CDR2 FNYEAQ. The CDR3 spans 17 residues. V dropped 2 bases and J dropped 7; count of bases not matched to a gene: 13.

Written as DNA, the CDR3 is TGTGCCAGCAGCGATGGGACTAGCGGGAGCGGGACGCAGTATTTT. Amino acid sequence: CASSDGTSGSGTQYF. This chain joins TRBV7-9 and TRBJ2-3; 14 nucleotides match TRBD2. V gave up 5 bases and J gave up 9 bases; unmatched junction bases: 7. In germline, CDR1 is SEHNR, CDR2 FQNEAQ (reference sequence). The CDR3 loop spans 15 amino acids.

In this sample, this clonotype turned up a few times. The V and J genes are TRBV20-1 and TRBJ2-7, with 11 bases identical to TRBD1. This CDR3 spans 14 amino acids. Germline V gives CDR1 DFQATT, CDR2 SNEGSKA (reference sequence). CDR3 residues: CSAEGTGGSYEQYF. The DNA of the CDR3 is TGCAGCGCCGAAGGGACAGGGGGCTCCTACGAGCAGTACTTC.

The chain couples TRBV5-6 to TRBJ1-5, with 7 positions matching TRBD1. J was trimmed by 4 bases and V by 0 bases; bases with no gene match: 7. The germline V gene encodes CDR1 SGHDT and CDR2 YYEEEE. The CDR3 is made up of 16 amino acids. Here the CDR3 DNA reads TGTGCCAGCAGCTTGGTAGGGGACAGCAAGAATCAGCCCCAGCATTTT. This sequence encodes CASSLVGDSKNQPQHF.

In its sample, this clonotype was seen a few times. The gene calls are TRBV6-2 or TRBV6-3 and TRBJ2-1, with 12 bases aligning to TRBD2. Germline V lookup: CDR1 MNHEY, CDR2 SVGEGT. CDR3 size: 17 residues. The V and J ends lost 2 bases and 6 bases, in that order; junction bases with no gene match: 8. The CDR3 coding sequence is TGTGCCAGCAGTTACCAAGTGGCTAGCGGGGGGGTCAATGAGCAGTTCTTC. Translating gives CASSYQVASGGVNEQFF.

The chain couples TRBV19 to TRBJ2-7, with D perhaps TRBD1 (6 bases). Looked up from germline, CDR1 is LNHDA and CDR2 is SQIVND (reference sequence). Between the trimmed V and J ends, which lost 6 bases and 6 bases, there was a span of 6 bases. The CDR3 runs 10 residues. The DNA of the CDR3 is TGTGCCAGTAGGGGGGCCGAGCAGTACTTC. Its translation is CASRGAEQYF.

CDR3 sequence: CASSEYTSGIYEQYF. The CDR3, as DNA: TGCGCCAGCAGTGAATACACTAGCGGGATCTACGAGCAGTACTTC. The J gene is TRBJ2-7, the V gene TRBV10-2, with 10 bases that match TRBD2. The germline V gene has CDR1 WSHSY and CDR2 SAAADI. Trimming at V came to 3 bases and at J to 3 bases, leaving 5 bases not matched to a gene. The CDR3 consists of 15 residues.

The chain combines TRBV6-2 or TRBV6-3 with TRBJ2-5; 8 bases fit TRBD2. The CDR3 is made up of 14 amino acids. J gave up 0 bases and V 6 bases, and 3 bases lay outside the gene matches. CDR1 is MNHEY, CDR2 SVGEGT, per germline. The CDR3 nucleotides read TGTGCCAGCAGGCGGACTAGCTACCAAGAGACCCAGTACTTC. Amino acids: CASRRTSYQETQYF.

The table lists this clonotype with a few counts. The V call is TRBV28, the J call TRBJ2-5, with 7 bases lining up with TRBD1. In germline, CDR1 is MDHEN, CDR2 SYDVKM. With V trimmed by 6 bases and J by 9 bases, 13 bases remained unmatched. The CDR3 has 14 amino acids. This CDR3 is CASSSDRVVVAQYF. The DNA of the CDR3 is TGTGCCAGCAGCTCCGACAGGGTTGTAGTGGCCCAGTACTTC.

This chain connects TRBV7-2 to TRBJ2-5; 12 positions match TRBD2. Germline V CDR1 and CDR2: SGHTA, FQGNSA. The CDR3 runs 16 residues. V shed 5 bases and J 5 bases; nucleotides not matched to a gene: 9. In nucleotides, the CDR3 is TGTGCCAGCAGCACGAGAAGGACTAGCGGGGTGGAGACCCAGTACTTC. Its translation: CASSTRRTSGVETQYF.

There are many counts of this clonotype. This chain uses TRBV7-8 with TRBJ2-3; 8 bases agree with TRBD2. Germline V gene lookup returns CDR1 SGHVS and CDR2 FQNEAQ. V shed 4 bases and J 6 bases; nucleotides not matched to a gene: 12. The CDR3 sequence is 16 residues long. CDR3 sequence reads: CASSSTGTREGDTQYF. CDR3 DNA sequence: TGTGCCAGCAGCTCAACCGGGACTAGAGAGGGGGATACGCAGTATTTT.

This clonotype came up a few times. The chain recombines TRBV20-1 with TRBJ2-7; D not resolved. Trimming took off 2 bases at V and 5 bases at J, with 19 bases between the two ends. The CDR3 spans 15 residues. Germline V lookup: CDR1 DFQATT, CDR2 SNEGSKA (reference sequence). The CDR3 is CSARNPIQSLDEQYF. The CDR3 DNA reads TGCAGTGCTAGAAATCCCATCCAGTCCCTCGACGAGCAGTACTTC.

J is TRBJ2-3 and V is TRBV4-1; D is uncertain. The CDR3 consists of 13 residues. The V end lost 3 bases, the J end lost 6 bases, and 10 bases lay between the germline ends. Germline V CDR1 and CDR2: MGHRA, YSYEKL. In DNA form, the CDR3 reads TGCGCCAGCAGCCACACGCAATGGGATACGCAGTATTTT. Translated: CASSHTQWDTQYF.

This clonotype appeared a few times. The chain couples TRBV29-1 to TRBJ2-7, with D possibly TRBD1 on 6 matching bases. The CDR3 covers 15 residues. The V end was cut by 0 bases, the J end by 4 bases, with 16 bases between. The germline CDR1 and CDR2 sequences are SQVTM and ANQGSEA. The CDR3 loop reads CSVEDRIGGRYEQYF. CDR3 nucleotides: TGCAGCGTTGAAGATCGGATAGGGGGTCGATACGAGCAGTACTTC.